This T cell receptor (beta chain) was profiled in a study of yellow fever vaccine responses in identical twins. Findings of the study overall: Twins' T cell vaccine responses reportedly looked partly convergent, partly personalized.

As regards this clonotype: What it binds is not known.

TCRdb reprocessed the RT-PCR reads with MiXCR, giving one entry per CDR3 protein. The repertoire includes roughly 540 distinct CDR3 sequences, 81% of them detected once, and around 14% sits in the top ten. The sample consisted of T cells from blood (PBMCs), unsorted or a sorted subset (not recorded which), taken before or after yellow fever vaccination (not recorded which). This clonotype originated in a woman aged 18-29 years who received the yellow fever vaccine.

CDR3 sequence (DNA): TGCAGTGCCCTCAAGGAGCGGGAGGCCGGGGAGCTGTTTTTT. The encoded protein is CSALKEREAGELFF. This chain joins TRBV20-1 and TRBJ2-2; TRBD2 agrees at 9 bases. The junction had 8 bases not matched to a gene; V was cut back by 6 bases and J by 6 bases. This CDR3 has 14 amino acids. The V gene's germline CDR1 is DFQATT and CDR2 SNEGSKA (reference sequence).